The present T cell receptor beta chain was sequenced within a study of T-cell reconstitution after alpha-beta-depleted transplantation in children. Study results and limitations: Expanded clones from the graft, numbering several hundred, reportedly supplied alpha-beta T cells about two months after transplant. Newly made T cells mostly supplied T-cell counts and diversity one year after transplant. Day-60 TCRbeta diversity that was high in some patients was derived from surviving recipient T cells and thymic progenitors.

As it was prepared, the TCRbeta library received unique molecular identifiers. TCRdb reprocessed the PCR reads with MiXCR, giving one entry per CDR3 protein. There are 800,000 to 1,000,000 distinct CDR3 sequences in the sample; roughly 29% occur only once, and roughly 30% lies in the top ten. A note on this clonotype: Its antigen is unknown.

This sample comprised PBMCs, mostly from graft donor cells, obtained 360 days after TCRalphabeta/CD19-depleted stem cell transplant. The receptor was derived from a boy in the first two years of life who had a stem cell transplant for SCID, so the T cells may come from the graft donor.

CDR3 loop: CSARGQRTSGGTETQYF. CDR3 nucleotides: TGCAGTGCTAGAGGCCAAAGGACTAGCGGGGGGACGGAGACCCAGTACTTC. The chain employs TRBV20-1 and TRBJ2-5; TRBD2 matches 14 bases. With 1 base clipped from V and 5 bases from J, the junction kept 9 bases outside the gene matches. This CDR3 is 17 amino acids long. CDR1 is DFQATT, CDR2 SNEGSKA, per germline (reference sequence).